This T cell receptor beta chain was retrieved from a study of blood T cell repertoires in COVID-19. Sequenced by immunoSEQ multiplex PCR; TCRdb stores in-frame clones only, minus some. The sample lists around 47,000 clones; 87% were seen once. CDR1 SGHNT and CDR2 YENEEA come from the germline V gene. Losses at the gene ends were 3 bases for V and 3 bases for J; bases not matched to a gene: 3. The length of the CDR3 is 15 residues. V gene TRBV11-3 combines with J gene TRBJ2-2; 8 positions agree with TRBD1. The sample taken for sequencing was peripheral blood. The sequence came from a woman aged 80 or older in a cohort sampled during active or convalescent COVID-19. The DNA of the CDR3 is TGTGCCAGCAGCTTTCAGGGGGCGGACACCGGGGAGCTGTTTTTT. Its translation: CASSFQGADTGELFF.